The 20 T cell receptor beta chains in this list originate from one sample, sequenced in a study of T cells after yellow fever vaccination. TCRdb re-derived calls from the 5' RACE reads in MiXCR, one entry per CDR3 protein. The table shows almost 600,000 distinct CDR3 sequences, with roughly 14% occurring only once. The source was PBMCs, collected on the day of the yellow fever booster vaccination. Receptors originate from a man aged 25-40 years who received the YFV17D yellow fever vaccine.

This clonotype appeared a few times. The chain uses TRBV7-2 and TRBJ2-7; D could derive from TRBD1 or TRBD2 (5 bases each). CDR1 is SGHTA, CDR2 FQGNSA, per germline. Deletions cut 0 bases from V and 5 bases from J, with 8 bases between. The CDR3 extends over 13 amino acids. Here the CDR3 reads CASSLAGTHEQYF. CDR3 sequence (DNA): TGTGCCAGCAGCTTAGCGGGGACCCACGAGCAGTACTTC.

The rearrangement uses TRBV6-5 and TRBJ1-1, with D uncertain. There are 13 residues in the CDR3. The V end lost 2 bases, the J end lost 6 bases, and 10 bases lay between the germline ends. Germline loops: CDR1 MNHEY, CDR2 SVGAGI. The CDR3 DNA follows: TGTGCCAGCAGTTACGATGGGAGGGCTGAAGCTTTCTTT. The encoded protein is CASSYDGRAEAFF.

The chain links TRBV12-3 or TRBV12-4 to TRBJ2-1, with D possibly matching TRBD2 (5 bases). V was cut by 10 bases and J by 0 bases, with 13 bases left in between. This CDR3 contains 14 residues. The CDR3 DNA is TGTGCCACCATTCGGGGTAGCTCCTACAATGAGCAGTTCTTC. Its protein is CATIRGSSYNEQFF.

As concerns this clonotype: Its ends do not fully match the called genes, so a read error is possible. This rearrangement joins TRBV3-1 to TRBJ2-7; D is unresolved. The CDR3 consists of 12 residues. CDR1 LGHDT and CDR2 YNNKEL come from the germline V gene (reference sequence). CDR3 sequence: CASSQERASKDF. CDR3 in DNA: TGTGCCAGCAGCCAAGAACGGGCGAGTAAAGACTTC.

The chain combines TRBV7-2 with TRBJ2-7; D uncertain. Trimming cost V 0 bases and J 1 base, with 7 bases left between them. Looked up from germline, CDR1 is SGHTA and CDR2 is FQGNSA. CDR3 length: 14 residues. In DNA, the CDR3 is TGTGCCAGCAGCTTAGCCCCCGGGTCCTACGAGCAGTACTTC. Encoded protein: CASSLAPGSYEQYF.

This chain joins TRBV7-2 and TRBJ2-1; unclear D gene. The germline V and J ends were trimmed by 5 bases and 0 bases, with 14 bases remaining between them. In germline, CDR1 is SGHTA, CDR2 FQGNSA. This CDR3 contains 16 residues. The CDR3 region is CASSRISTNSYNEQFF. In DNA form, the CDR3 reads TGTGCCAGCAGCCGGATTTCGACAAACTCCTACAATGAGCAGTTCTTC.

This clonotype has a count of ten or more. The chain couples TRBV14 to TRBJ1-3; D is undetermined. The CDR3 length is 16 residues. Trimming stripped 2 bases from V and 0 bases from J, with 11 bases between. CDR1 SGHDN and CDR2 FVKESK come from the germline V gene. Written as DNA, the CDR3 is TGTGCCAGCAGCCAAATGTGGAAGACCTCTGGAAACACCATATATTTT. It encodes CASSQMWKTSGNTIYF.

The table lists this clonotype with many counts. This chain joins TRBV2 and TRBJ2-7; TRBD1 aligns across 7 bases. The CDR3 totals 13 residues. From germline, CDR1 is SNHLY and CDR2 FYNNEI. With 6 bases clipped from V and 4 bases from J, the junction kept 6 bases outside the gene matches. This CDR3 reads CASSPGTVYEQYF. CDR3 nucleotide sequence: TGTGCCAGCAGCCCCGGGACAGTGTACGAGCAGTACTTC.

This clonotype was observed a handful of times. This chain links TRBV7-9 with TRBJ2-1; TRBD1 is a possible D gene (5 bases). Germline-derived CDR1 and CDR2 are SEHNR and FQNEAQ (reference sequence). This CDR3 is built from 14 residues. V lost 7 bases and J 4 bases, leaving 14 bases between the germline ends. The DNA of the CDR3 is TGTGCCAGCAACCCGGACCAGGGTTACAATGAGCAGTTCTTC. Translated: CASNPDQGYNEQFF.

This sequence joins TRBV7-9 and TRBJ2-3; 11 nucleotides agree with TRBD2. The trim removed 3 bases at V and 9 bases at J, leaving 11 bases unmatched. In germline, CDR1 is SEHNR, CDR2 FQNEAQ (reference sequence). This CDR3 region has 16 residues. CDR3 amino acids: CASSLFTGTSGRTQYF. CDR3 in DNA: TGTGCCAGCAGCTTGTTCACCGGGACTAGCGGTCGAACGCAGTATTTT.

This clonotype was seen more than once but under ten times. The chain recombines TRBV29-1 with TRBJ2-7; TRBD2 matches at 12 bases. V trimming: 6 bases; J trimming: 5 bases; junction bases outside the gene matches: 14. The CDR3 extends over 16 amino acids. CDR1 is SQVTM and CDR2 is ANQGSEA in the germline V gene. The CDR3 DNA follows: TGCAGCGTGGCCTCAAGACTAGCGGGAGAACGCCACGAGCAGTACTTC. Protein product: CSVASRLAGERHEQYF.

The gene calls are TRBV27 and TRBJ2-3, with 14 bases identical to TRBD2. J lost 4 bases, V lost 1 base, and 22 bases had no gene match. Germline CDR1 is MNHEY and CDR2 is SMNVEV (reference sequence). CDR3 length equals 23 residues. CDR3 region: CASSLYAGARGTSGRLRADTQYF. CDR3 bases: TGTGCCAGCAGTTTATATGCCGGGGCGAGGGGGACTAGCGGGAGATTGAGAGCAGATACGCAGTATTTT.

This clonotype was picked up many times. The V gene is TRBV19, the J gene TRBJ1-1; D not resolved. Trimming removed 6 bases from V and 1 base from J, with 6 bases in between. Germline V gene data show CDR1 as LNHDA and CDR2 as SQIVND (reference sequence). The CDR3 loop spans 12 amino acids. The CDR3 loop reads CASSWGNTEAFF. CDR3 DNA sequence: TGTGCCAGTAGCTGGGGGAACACTGAAGCTTTCTTT.

The V and J genes are TRBV3-1 and TRBJ2-1, with D possibly matching TRBD2 (6 bases). The CDR3 totals 15 residues. Germline assignment: CDR1 LGHDT and CDR2 YNNKEL (reference sequence). Trimming left V 4 bases short and J 5 bases short, with 15 bases between. CDR3 residues: CASSPTRSGHNEQFF. The CDR3 DNA is TGTGCCAGCAGCCCCACGAGGAGCGGGCACAATGAGCAGTTCTTC.

CDR3 in amino acids: CASSLLQRNEKLFF. The DNA for the CDR3 is TGCGCCAGCAGCCTACTACAGCGAAATGAAAAACTGTTTTTT. The V gene is TRBV4-3, the J gene TRBJ1-4; D uncertain. CDR1 and CDR2 from the germline V gene are LGHNA and YSLEER. CDR3 size: 14 residues. V shed 4 bases and J shed 5 bases, with 11 bases lying between them.

V usage is TRBV28 and J usage is TRBJ2-7; 8 bases align to TRBD2. The V gene end was trimmed by 5 bases and the J gene end by 3 bases; junction bases not matched to a gene: 12. Germline V CDR1 and CDR2: MDHEN, SYDVKM. This CDR3 is 16 amino acids long. The CDR3 sequence: CASSPRTSSLYYEQYF. DNA for the CDR3: TGTGCCAGCAGTCCCAGGACTAGCTCTCTCTACTACGAGCAGTACTTC.

The V call is TRBV29-1, the J call TRBJ2-3; D uncertain. CDR3 size: 14 residues. V was clipped by 6 bases and J by 1 base, with 14 bases between them. CDR1 is SQVTM and CDR2 is ANQGSEA in the germline V gene. CDR3 region: CSVDTLTGTDTQYF. In nucleotides, the CDR3 is TGCAGCGTCGATACATTGACGGGCACAGATACGCAGTATTTT.

The J gene is TRBJ2-1, the V gene TRBV18; maybe TRBD2 (6 bases). Germline V gene sequence: CDR1 KGHSH, CDR2 LQKENI. The CDR3 covers 17 residues. With 0 bases removed from V and 2 bases from J, the gap between germline ends came to 14 bases. CDR3 protein: CASSPPGSGNTYNEQFF. The CDR3 nucleotides are TGTGCCAGCTCACCACCGGGTAGCGGAAACACCTACAATGAGCAGTTCTTC. Complete variable domain (other parts from reference TRBV18 and TRBJ2-1): NAGVMQNPRHLVRRRGQEARLRCSPMKGHSHVYWYRQLPEEGLKFMVYLQKENIIDESGMPKERFSAEFPKEGPSILRIQQVVRGDSAAYFCASSPPGSGNTYNEQFFGPGTRLTVL.

The gene calls are TRBV5-1 and TRBJ2-1; weak D call: TRBD2 (5 bases). The germline V and J ends were trimmed by 0 bases and 0 bases, with 10 bases remaining between them. This CDR3 is built from 16 residues. Germline V lookup: CDR1 SGHRS, CDR2 YFSETQ. CDR3 DNA: TGCGCCAGCAGCTTGGTGAGCGGTAGCTCCTACAATGAGCAGTTCTTC. This translates into CASSLVSGSSYNEQFF.

The J gene is TRBJ1-5, the V gene TRBV10-3; possible D gene TRBD1, 5 bases. The germline CDR1 and CDR2 sequences are ENHRY and SYGVKD. CDR3 size: 13 residues. Trimming removed 4 bases from V and 7 bases from J, with 11 bases in between. CDR3: CAISGGNGQPQHF. Here the CDR3 DNA reads TGTGCCATCAGTGGGGGGAATGGGCAGCCCCAGCATTTT.